What follows are 28 T cell receptor beta chains derived from one specimen sequenced in a study of blood T cell repertoires in COVID-19. Only in-frame clones appear in the TCRdb table, and some are missing; sequencing was by immunoSEQ multiplex PCR. The sample carries roughly 190,000 clones, 88% recorded once. Sequenced: peripheral blood. Receptor source: a human donor in a cohort sampled during active COVID-19.

This clone was seen more than once but under ten times. This chain joins TRBV5-8 and TRBJ1-5; D uncertain. Looked up from germline, CDR1 is SGHTS and CDR2 is YDEGEE. The CDR3 spans 15 residues. The V end was cut by 0 bases, the J end by 0 bases, with 7 bases between. This CDR3 reads CASSLDGYSNQPQHF. Written as DNA, the CDR3 is TGTGCCAGCAGCTTGGACGGGTATAGCAATCAGCCCCAGCATTTT. Complete variable domain (other parts from reference TRBV5-8 and TRBJ1-5): EAGVTQSPTHLIKTRGQQATLRCSPISGHTSVYWYQQALGLGLQFLLWYDEGEERNRGNFPPRFSGRQFPNYSSELNVNALELEDSALYLCASSLDGYSNQPQHFGDGTRLSIL.

J is TRBJ2-1 and V is TRBV19; 11 nucleotides agree with TRBD2. Germline-derived CDR1 and CDR2 are LNHDA and SQIVND (reference sequence). The CDR3 sequence is 17 residues long. The V and J ends lost 3 bases and 7 bases, in that order; junction bases with no gene match: 11. The CDR3 loop is CASSIRGLAGGRNEQFF. The CDR3 nucleotides read TGTGCCAGTAGTATTAGGGGGCTAGCGGGGGGTCGGAATGAGCAGTTCTTC.

The chain recombines TRBV6-2 or TRBV6-3 with TRBJ2-5; a weak D match, TRBD2 (6 bases). Trimming pared 6 bases from V and 5 bases from J, leaving 13 bases between. CDR3 length equals 13 residues. Germline CDR1 is MNHEY and CDR2 is SVGEGT. In nucleotides, the CDR3 is TGTGCCAGCAGCCCCCACCGGGGGGAGACCCAGTACTTC. Translating gives CASSPHRGETQYF.

This sequence joins TRBV6-2 or TRBV6-3 and TRBJ1-2; tentative D call: TRBD1 (5 bases). The germline CDR1 and CDR2 sequences are MNHEY and SVGEGT. CDR3 length: 13 amino acids. Trimming pared 2 bases from V and 8 bases from J, leaving 12 bases between. Written as DNA, the CDR3 is TGTGCCAGCAGTTACACAGGTGCGACGGGCTACACCTTC. Its translation: CASSYTGATGYTF.

This chain connects TRBV7-9 to TRBJ1-4; TRBD1 matches 9 bases. The CDR3 runs to 14 residues. The trim removed 6 bases at V and 6 bases at J, leaving 5 bases unmatched. Germline V gene lookup returns CDR1 SEHNR and CDR2 FQNEAQ (reference sequence). CDR3 sequence (DNA): TGTGCCAGCAGACCGGGACAGGGCGATGAAAAACTGTTTTTT. It is translated as CASRPGQGDEKLFF.

The CDR3: CAISEQAYEQYF. The CDR3 nucleotides are TGTGCCATCAGTGAGCAGGCTTACGAGCAGTACTTC. V gene TRBV10-3 combines with J gene TRBJ2-7, with D unresolved. Per germline, CDR1 ENHRY and CDR2 SYGVKD. Trimming stripped 2 bases from V and 4 bases from J, with 6 bases between. This CDR3 is 12 amino acids long.

The chain links TRBV10-3 to TRBJ1-6; D is possibly TRBD1 (6 bases). V was clipped by 2 bases and J by 0 bases, with 14 bases between them. CDR1 is ENHRY, CDR2 SYGVKD, per germline. This CDR3 contains 18 residues. This CDR3 is CAISEGTRESSYNSPLHF. The CDR3 DNA reads TGTGCCATCAGTGAGGGGACAAGAGAAAGCTCCTATAATTCACCCCTCCACTTT.

The chain recombines TRBV28 with TRBJ2-7; D may be TRBD1 (5 bases). Germline loops: CDR1 MDHEN, CDR2 SYDVKM. V was shortened by 6 bases and J by 6 bases, with 24 bases between the two germline ends. CDR3 length: 16 amino acids. The CDR3 DNA is TGTGCCAGCAGCGCCGCTACAAGGCCCCTAGGGGTCGAGCAGTACTTC. Encoded protein: CASSAATRPLGVEQYF.

This clone showed up just a few times. The chain has TRBV28 and TRBJ1-1; D remains unclear. Per the germline V gene, CDR1 is MDHEN and CDR2 is SYDVKM. Trimming shortened V by 2 bases and J by 4 bases, and 8 bases separated the two germline ends. This CDR3 is built from 13 residues. The CDR3 sequence: CASSLAQATEAFF. CDR3 bases: TGTGCCAGCAGTTTAGCCCAGGCCACTGAAGCTTTCTTT.

The gene calls are TRBV11-2 and TRBJ1-2, with a weak D call TRBD1 (6 bases). V shed 1 base and J shed 4 bases, with 13 bases lying between them. Germline V gives CDR1 SGHAT, CDR2 FQNNGV. The CDR3 has 15 amino acids. The CDR3, as DNA: TGTGCCAGCAGCTTAGGGGGGGGCCCACGCTATGGCTACACCTTC. Protein product: CASSLGGGPRYGYTF.

This chain uses TRBV6-2 or TRBV6-3 with TRBJ2-3; TRBD1 aligns across 11 bases. Germline V gene lookup returns CDR1 MNHEY and CDR2 SVGEGT. V was clipped by 5 bases and J by 3 bases; unmatched bases: 13. This CDR3 has 18 residues. DNA for the CDR3: TGTGCCAGCAGTGACGCTCTAGGACAGGGGGCGAATACAGATACGCAGTATTTT. Its translation: CASSDALGQGANTDTQYF.

This sequence joins TRBV19 and TRBJ1-1, with D possibly being TRBD1 (5 bases). The CDR3 consists of 12 residues. Germline V gene lookup returns CDR1 LNHDA and CDR2 SQIVND (reference sequence). V was shortened by 4 bases and J by 8 bases, with 11 bases between the two germline ends. This CDR3 is CASSNGGTEAFF. DNA of the CDR3: TGTGCCAGTAGTAACGGAGGGACGGAAGCTTTCTTT. Supplemented by reference TRBV19 and TRBJ1-1, the full variable domain reads DGGITQSPKYLFRKEGQNVTLSCEQNLNHDAMYWYRQDPGQGLRLIYYSQIVNDFQKGDIAEGYSVSREKKESFPLTVTSAQKNPTAFYLCASSNGGTEAFFGQGTRLTVV.

The chain employs TRBV9 and TRBJ2-3; the match to TRBD2 covers 8 bases. Germline V gene data show CDR1 as SGDLS and CDR2 as YYNGEE. Losses at the gene ends were 0 bases for V and 0 bases for J; bases not matched to a gene: 0. CDR3 length equals 15 residues. The CDR3 region has the DNA TGTGCCAGCAGCGTAGGCGGGGGGAGCACAGATACGCAGTATTTT. This translates into CASSVGGGSTDTQYF.

The chain couples TRBV5-1 to TRBJ2-5; D may be TRBD2 (6 bases). The CDR3 covers 13 residues. Per the germline V gene, CDR1 is SGHRS and CDR2 is YFSETQ. The ends were cut back, 5 bases at V and 5 bases at J, with 13 bases in the middle. The CDR3 DNA reads as TGCGCCAGCAGACGGAGGGTGTATGAGACCCAGTACTTC. Translating gives CASRRRVYETQYF.

The V and J genes are TRBV27 and TRBJ2-3, with D unclear. In germline, CDR1 is MNHEY, CDR2 SMNVEV (reference sequence). Between the trimmed V and J ends, which lost 1 base and 2 bases, there was a span of 16 bases. The CDR3 length is 17 residues. This CDR3 reads CASSLWAGQENTDTQYF. The CDR3 DNA reads TGTGCCAGCAGTTTATGGGCAGGCCAAGAGAACACAGATACGCAGTATTTT.

The chain has TRBV6-5 and TRBJ2-5; D is perhaps TRBD2 (6 bases). V was pared by 8 bases and J by 2 bases, with 15 bases between. The CDR3 loop spans 14 amino acids. Germline CDR1 is MNHEY and CDR2 is SVGAGI. The CDR3 here is CASRDGGLQETQYF. CDR3 in DNA: TGTGCCAGCCGGGACGGGGGACTTCAAGAGACCCAGTACTTC.

This sequence joins TRBV30 and TRBJ1-1; TRBD1 aligns across 7 bases. CDR1 and CDR2 (germline): GTSNPN, SVGIG (reference sequence). Unmatched junction bases numbered 0, after V lost 2 bases and J lost 0 bases. This CDR3 has 13 residues. This CDR3 is CAWSQGVNTEAFF. In nucleotides, the CDR3 is TGTGCCTGGAGTCAGGGGGTGAACACTGAAGCTTTCTTT.

This clone was counted a single time. This chain joins TRBV11-2 and TRBJ2-7; D ambiguous. The germline V and J ends were trimmed by 2 bases and 0 bases, with 8 bases remaining between them. Germline loops: CDR1 SGHAT, CDR2 FQNNGV. The CDR3 runs to 14 residues. In DNA form, the CDR3 reads TGTGCCAGCAGCTTAAGTCACGGCTCCTACGAGCAGTACTTC. Encoded protein: CASSLSHGSYEQYF.

This clone was seen ten or more times. This chain uses TRBV27 with TRBJ1-5; D gene unclear. Trimming shortened V by 0 bases and J by 3 bases, and 9 bases separated the two germline ends. This CDR3 has 15 amino acids. CDR1 and CDR2 from the germline V gene are MNHEY and SMNVEV (reference sequence). In DNA, the CDR3 is TGTGCCAGCAGTTTATCGATACAGAACAATCAGCCCCAGCATTTT. Translating gives CASSLSIQNNQPQHF.

The chain combines TRBV5-1 with TRBJ1-3; maybe TRBD1 (5 bases). V lost 0 bases and J 0 bases, leaving 7 bases between the germline ends. CDR1 and CDR2 from the germline V gene are SGHRS and YFSETQ. The CDR3 loop spans 15 amino acids. The CDR3 protein is CASSLGQSSGNTIYF. CDR3 nucleotide sequence: TGCGCCAGCAGCTTGGGACAGAGCTCTGGAAACACCATATATTTT.

J is TRBJ2-2 and V is TRBV7-9; D might be TRBD2 (5 bases). The V gene's germline CDR1 is SEHNR and CDR2 FQNEAQ (reference sequence). CDR3 length: 16 amino acids. V was pared by 4 bases and J by 4 bases, with 16 bases between. The CDR3 DNA reads TGTGCCAGCAGCTATGGGCCCCAGAGGGCCACCGGGGAGCTGTTTTTT. Amino acids: CASSYGPQRATGELFF.

The V and J genes are TRBV5-4 and TRBJ2-3, with 8 bases fitting TRBD1. From germline, CDR1 is SGHNT and CDR2 YYREEE (reference sequence). The CDR3 covers 15 residues. V lost 0 bases, J lost 6 bases, and 6 bases stayed unmatched. CDR3 protein: CASSLGSGGADTQYF. The CDR3, as DNA: TGTGCCAGCAGCTTGGGGTCAGGGGGCGCTGATACGCAGTATTTT.

This chain joins TRBV18 and TRBJ1-2, with 8 positions matching TRBD1. The germline V gene has CDR1 KGHSH and CDR2 LQKENI. The CDR3 is 15 residues long. V gave up 3 bases and J gave up 8 bases; unmatched junction bases: 11. CDR3 loop: CASSPDHPGGRGYTF. CDR3 sequence (DNA): TGTGCCAGCTCACCCGATCACCCAGGGGGCAGGGGCTACACCTTC.

This chain connects TRBV5-6 to TRBJ2-1; D is perhaps TRBD2 (6 bases). Germline loops: CDR1 SGHDT, CDR2 YYEEEE. The CDR3 runs to 12 residues. V lost 2 bases, J lost 9 bases, and 9 bases lay in between. CDR3 coding DNA: TGTGCCAGCAGCTTTGTGGGGGGTGAGCAGTTCTTC. It yields the protein CASSFVGGEQFF.

The chain is built from TRBV12-3 or TRBV12-4 and TRBJ2-7; tentative D call: TRBD2 (5 bases). Between the trimmed V and J ends, which lost 7 bases and 3 bases, there was a span of 13 bases. This CDR3 has 13 residues. CDR3 DNA: TGTGCCAGCAACGGGCAGCGGAACTACGAGCAGTACTTC. Amino acids: CASNGQRNYEQYF.

The V gene is TRBV4-3, the J gene TRBJ2-6, with D possibly matching TRBD1 (5 bases). V was shortened by 0 bases and J by 0 bases, with 12 bases between the two germline ends. The CDR3 is 18 residues long. The germline V gene encodes CDR1 LGHNA and CDR2 YSLEER. CDR3 amino acids: CASSQDRRTFSGANVLTF. DNA for the CDR3: TGCGCCAGCAGCCAAGATCGGCGGACATTCTCTGGGGCCAACGTCCTGACTTTC.

This chain joins TRBV6-6 and TRBJ1-3, with D hard to call. V lost 0 bases and J 0 bases, leaving 9 bases between the germline ends. Germline assignment: CDR1 MNHNY and CDR2 SVGAGI (reference sequence). This CDR3 region has 16 residues. CDR3 loop: CASSYSTSSSGNTIYF. The CDR3 DNA follows: TGTGCCAGCAGTTACTCGACATCGAGCTCTGGAAACACCATATATTTT.

This clone was detected only a few times. The same CDR3 arises from other DNA sequences in this sample as well. The chain uses TRBV18 and TRBJ2-5; TRBD1 is a possible D gene (7 bases). The CDR3 sequence is 14 residues long. CDR1 is KGHSH and CDR2 is LQKENI in the germline V gene. The V and J ends lost 6 bases and 3 bases respectively, with 14 bases between them. The CDR3 region is CASSPPGGKETQYF. The CDR3, as DNA: TGTGCCAGCTCGCCTCCAGGGGGGAAAGAGACCCAGTACTTC.